Listed below are T cell receptor beta chains from one sample, sequenced in a study of cytomegalovirus exposure and HLA in healthy donors. Assay: immunoSEQ multiplex PCR; the TCRdb copy retains only in-frame clones and omits some. This table holds under 200,000 clones, roughly 83% found once. The sequencing sample was made of PBMCs. Receptor source: a boy between 10 and 17 years old in good health and CMV-seronegative. The CDR3 runs from the conserved cysteine through the conserved F or W. A D gene is named only where the DNA matches it firmly. Clone size appears in some rows only: once, few, many, or a class for an expanded clone.

clone_size: -
d_call: -
j_call: TRBJ1-5
v_call: TRBV10-3
cdr3_aa: CAIQSAADAQGPQHF
cdr3_nt: TGTGCCATCCAGTCCGCCGCCGATGCCCAGGGGCCCCAGCATTTT

clone_size: -
d_call: -
j_call: TRBJ2-7
v_call: TRBV7-6
cdr3_aa: CASSLHGVEQYF
cdr3_nt: TGTGCCAGCAGCTTGCACGGGGTCGAGCAGTACTTC

clone_size: -
d_call: TRBD2
j_call: TRBJ2-1
v_call: TRBV7-9
cdr3_aa: CASSNPRTSGNNEQFF
cdr3_nt: TGTGCCAGCAGCAACCCGCGGACTAGCGGGAACAATGAGCAGTTCTTC

clone_size: once
d_call: TRBD2
j_call: TRBJ2-3
v_call: TRBV9
cdr3_aa: CASSDPRRGTSGTDTQYF
cdr3_nt: TGTGCCAGCAGCGATCCACGGAGGGGGACTAGCGGAACAGATACGCAGTATTTT

clone_size: -
d_call: TRBD2
j_call: TRBJ2-5
v_call: TRBV7-3
cdr3_aa: CASSPTSGGFETQYF
cdr3_nt: TGTGCCAGCAGCCCAACTAGCGGGGGTTTCGAGACCCAGTACTTC

clone_size: -
d_call: -
j_call: TRBJ2-7
v_call: TRBV6-5
cdr3_aa: CASSYTYRANSYEQYF
cdr3_nt: TGTGCCAGCAGTTACACATACAGGGCCAATTCCTACGAGCAGTACTTC

clone_size: -
d_call: TRBD1
j_call: TRBJ2-1
v_call: TRBV7-2
cdr3_aa: CASSSARGQGFYNEQFF
cdr3_nt: TGTGCCAGCAGCTCTGCTAGGGGACAGGGGTTCTACAATGAGCAGTTCTTC

clone_size: -
d_call: -
j_call: TRBJ2-7
v_call: TRBV27
cdr3_aa: CASSVRGSYEQYF
cdr3_nt: TGTGCCAGCAGCGTTCGGGGATCCTACGAGCAGTACTTC

clone_size: -
d_call: -
j_call: TRBJ2-3
v_call: TRBV27
cdr3_aa: CASSWGQDTQYF
cdr3_nt: TGTGCCAGCAGTTGGGGCCAAGATACGCAGTATTTT

clone_size: -
d_call: -
j_call: TRBJ1-2
v_call: TRBV9
cdr3_aa: CASSPGRGPSYGYTF
cdr3_nt: TGTGCCAGCAGCCCAGGGAGGGGCCCGTCGTATGGCTACACCTTC

clone_size: -
d_call: -
j_call: TRBJ1-1
v_call: TRBV6-1
cdr3_aa: CASISSGGVAEAFF
cdr3_nt: TGTGCCAGCATATCAAGTGGGGGGGTTGCTGAAGCTTTCTTT

clone_size: -
d_call: -
j_call: TRBJ2-7
v_call: TRBV30
cdr3_aa: CAWSVGGGYSYEQYF
cdr3_nt: TGTGCCTGGAGCGTAGGGGGGGGGTACTCCTACGAGCAGTACTTC

clone_size: -
d_call: TRBD1
j_call: TRBJ2-7
v_call: TRBV11-2
cdr3_aa: CASSSGTGSGAYEQYF
cdr3_nt: TGTGCCAGCAGCTCGGGGACAGGGTCGGGAGCCTACGAGCAGTACTTC

clone_size: -
d_call: -
j_call: TRBJ1-2
v_call: TRBV10-2
cdr3_aa: CASSERGFRYTF
cdr3_nt: TGCGCCAGCAGTGAGAGGGGGTTTCGCTACACCTTC

clone_size: -
d_call: -
j_call: TRBJ2-1
v_call: TRBV25-1
cdr3_aa: CASSGRIRGVNEQFF
cdr3_nt: TGTGCCAGCAGTGGACGGATCAGGGGGGTTAATGAGCAGTTCTTC

clone_size: few
d_call: -
j_call: TRBJ1-6
v_call: TRBV12-5
cdr3_aa: CASGGAGLHNSPLHF
cdr3_nt: TGTGCTAGTGGTGGCGCTGGACTTCATAATTCACCCCTCCACTTT

clone_size: -
d_call: -
j_call: TRBJ2-7
v_call: TRBV5-6
cdr3_aa: CASSFSSEQYF
cdr3_nt: TGTGCCAGCAGCTTTTCTTCCGAGCAGTACTTC